These 14 T cell receptor beta chains originate from one sample sequenced in a study of tumor-infiltrating lymphocytes in primary liver carcinoma. cDNA specific to TCR beta was made from about 550 ng of total RNA, with a constant-region primer employed for priming. ARM-PCR was slightly modified, and three nested multiplex PCR rounds with it gave rise to the TCR beta libraries. In the first two PCR rounds, TRBV1-TRBV30 forward primers were paired with a C-beta reverse primer, and each round lasted approximately 10 cycles. TCRdb ran MiXCR on the multiplex PCR reads and lists one entry per CDR3 protein. The table includes approximately 300,000 distinct CDR3 sequences, 60% to 80% detected once. In addition to blood RNA drawn from unsorted whole blood, germline DNA was extracted. The sequenced material came from peripheral blood. The receptor source for this set is a man aged 35-49 years with primary liver carcinoma and hepatitis B virus infection.

Turning to this clonotype: Since a much larger clone is just one base distant, this may be a read error. V gene TRBV7-8 combines with J gene TRBJ2-3; D possibly corresponds to TRBD2 (6 bases). The CDR3 is made up of 16 amino acids. CDR1 SGHVS and CDR2 FQNEAQ come from the germline V gene. The CDR3 region has the DNA TGTGACAGCAGCTTTTTGGGCGGGATTGGCACAGATACGCAGTATTTT. Encoded protein: CDSSFLGGIGTDTQYF.

This clonotype was counted only a few times. The chain is built from TRBV11-2 and TRBJ2-1; D unresolved. The CDR3 runs to 13 residues. CDR1 and CDR2 from the germline V gene are SGHAT and FQNNGV. The germline V and J ends were trimmed by 2 bases and 7 bases, with 9 bases remaining between them. The CDR3, as DNA: TGTGCCAGCAGCTTAATACCCGGAAATGAGCAGTTCTTC. It is translated as CASSLIPGNEQFF.

The chain joins TRBV9 to TRBJ2-5, with D hard to call. Trimming left V 3 bases short and J 1 base short, with 10 bases between. The CDR3 loop spans 14 amino acids. Germline lookup yields CDR1 SGDLS and CDR2 YYNGEE. The CDR3 protein is CASSAGLSQETQYF. The DNA for the CDR3 is TGTGCCAGCAGCGCCGGGCTATCCCAAGAGACCCAGTACTTC. Combining the CDR3 with reference TRBV9 and TRBJ2-5 gives the whole variable domain DSGVTQTPKHLITATGQRVTLRCSPRSGDLSVYWYQQSLDQGLQFLIQYYNGEERAKGNILERFSAQQFPDLHSELNLSSLELGDSALYFCASSAGLSQETQYFGPGTRLLVL.

V gene TRBV5-6 combines with J gene TRBJ1-5; TRBD1 is a possible D gene (6 bases). V was shortened by 4 bases and J by 0 bases, with 11 bases between the two germline ends. The CDR3 is made up of 15 amino acids. Germline lookup yields CDR1 SGHDT and CDR2 YYEEEE. The CDR3 DNA sequence: TGTGCCAGCAGCCCCCGGACAGATAGCAATCAGCCCCAGCATTTT. The encoded protein is CASSPRTDSNQPQHF.

The chain uses TRBV4-3 and TRBJ1-6, with TRBD1 matching over 9 bases. Germline V gene lookup returns CDR1 LGHNA and CDR2 YSLEER. The CDR3 is 16 amino acids. V lost 4 bases and J lost 5; bases outside the gene matches: 6. The CDR3 nucleotides read TGCGCCAGCAGCCCCCGACAGGGGGTCGATAATTCACCCCTCCACTTT. Protein sequence: CASSPRQGVDNSPLHF.

This clonotype was recorded a few times. The rearrangement uses TRBV11-3 and TRBJ2-5, with 13 bases fitting TRBD2. This CDR3 contains 14 residues. The germline V gene has CDR1 SGHNT and CDR2 YENEEA. V was clipped by 4 bases and J by 7 bases; unmatched bases: 3. The CDR3 DNA is TGTGCCAGCAGCTCGGGACTAGCGGGATTGACCCAGTACTTC. This codes for CASSSGLAGLTQYF.

Of note for this clonotype: The CDR3 does not end in the conserved phenylalanine or tryptophan, so this is likely a read error. CDR3 region: CAIRGHDAGELFL. CDR3 DNA sequence: TGTGCCATTAGGGGACACGACGCCGGGGAGCTGTTTCTT. The genes are TRBV10-3 and TRBJ2-2; tentative D call: TRBD1 (6 bases). The ends were cut back, 9 bases at V and 6 bases at J, with 14 bases in the middle. Germline values: CDR1 ENHRY, CDR2 SYGVKD. The CDR3 loop spans 13 amino acids.

Concerning this clonotype itself: Given the absence of the conserved phenylalanine or tryptophan at the CDR3 end, a read error is likely. The chain joins TRBV7-6 to TRBJ2-2; the match to TRBD2 covers 8 bases. The CDR3 loop spans 14 amino acids. Germline V lookup: CDR1 SGHVS, CDR2 FNYEAQ. With V trimmed by 5 bases and J by 7 bases, 6 bases remained unmatched. The CDR3 reads CASSLSGTVGELFI. The CDR3 DNA reads as TGTGCCAGCAGCCTTAGCGGGACGGTCGGGGAGCTGTTTATT.

Notes on this clonotype: A read error is likely, as this CDR3 ends without the conserved phenylalanine or tryptophan. The chain uses TRBV6-1 and TRBJ2-4; 10 bases align to TRBD1. The CDR3 consists of 14 residues. CDR1 and CDR2 from the germline V gene are MNHNS and SASEGT. V was pared by 6 bases and J by 5 bases, with 4 bases of the junction left unmatched. The CDR3 region is CASSPGTGENIQYI. The DNA of the CDR3 is TGTGCCAGCAGCCCCGGGACAGGGGAAAACATTCAGTACATC.

This clonotype was counted between two and nine times. The chain carries TRBV4-2 and TRBJ2-3; 8 bases align to TRBD2. The CDR3 totals 15 residues. Germline CDR1 reads LGHNA; CDR2 reads YNFKEQ. V was clipped by 0 bases and J by 10 bases; unmatched bases: 9. The CDR3 coding sequence is TGTGCCAGCAGCCAAGAAAAGGGACTAGGGTTACCGCAGTATTTT. It specifies CASSQEKGLGLPQYF.

Notes on this clonotype: A read error may be the cause here, since a much bigger clone is one base away. J is TRBJ1-2 and V is TRBV5-4; D possibly corresponds to TRBD1 (5 bases). CDR1 is SGHNT, CDR2 YYREEE, per germline (reference sequence). This CDR3 is built from 15 residues. CDR3 nucleotide sequence: TGTGCCAGCAGCCCCAAAGAGGCGGGGGGATATGGCCACACCTTC. Protein sequence: CASSPKEAGGYGHTF.

Of note for this clonotype: A clone one base away is much larger, so this may be a read error. J is TRBJ1-3 and V is TRBV12-3 or TRBV12-4; D is uncertain. The CDR3 runs 13 residues. V lost 7 bases and J lost 2, with 9 bases in between. The chain's CDR3 is CASNPQPGNTIYF. The CDR3 DNA is TGTGCCAGCAATCCGCAGCCTGGAAACACCATATATTTT.

In regard to this clonotype: A much larger clone lies a single base off, so this may be a read error. The chain couples TRBV6-2 or TRBV6-3 to TRBJ2-1, with D possibly TRBD2 on 5 matching bases. V shed 7 bases and J shed 7 bases, with 17 bases lying between them. Germline CDR1 reads MNHEY; CDR2 reads SVGEGT. This CDR3 has 14 residues. DNA for the CDR3: TGTGCCAGCAACCGACTTACTAGGGAGAATGAGCAGTTCTTC. Translation gives CASNRLTRENEQFF.

The chain uses TRBV30 and TRBJ1-3; D is undetermined. Germline CDR1 is GTSNPN and CDR2 is SVGIG (reference sequence). The CDR3 sequence is 13 residues long. V gave up 3 bases and J gave up 2 bases, with 8 bases separating them. CDR3 loop: CAWRSDPGNTIYF. As DNA, the CDR3 is TGTGCCTGGAGATCCGACCCTGGAAACACCATATATTTT.